Below are 32 T cell receptor beta chains sequenced from a single sample in a study of T cells expressing NK-cell markers. Following a re-call of the 5' RACE reads, TCRdb has one entry per CDR3 protein and lacks DNA. This table holds around 110,000 distinct CDR3 sequences. Specimen: blood T cells: a sorted CD56 or NKG2C T cell subset, CD4+ or CD8+ T cells, or bulk PBMC T cells (not recorded which). The receptors stem from a woman aged 18-70 years in good health.

This chain connects TRBV7-9 to TRBJ2-1; the D gene TCRdb calls, TRBD2, cannot be checked with no DNA. The CDR3 loop spans 16 amino acids. CDR1 and CDR2 from the germline V gene are SEHNR and FQNEAQ (reference sequence). CDR3: CASSPRASGSYNEQFF.

The V call is TRBV20-1, the J call TRBJ2-7; TCRdb's D call, TRBD2, is unchecked because there is no DNA. The CDR3 totals 15 residues. From germline, CDR1 is DFQATT and CDR2 SNEGSKA (reference sequence). The chain's CDR3 is CSAETSGVPPYEQYF.

This chain connects TRBV19 to TRBJ2-3; TCRdb reports TRBD1, a call that lacks DNA to check it against. The CDR3 sequence is 14 residues long. Germline V gene data show CDR1 as LNHDA and CDR2 as SQIVND (reference sequence). The chain's CDR3 is CASSIEQGQDTQYF.

The chain links TRBV7-9 to TRBJ1-1. The CDR3 length is 12 residues. CDR1 and CDR2 (germline): SEHNR, FQNEAQ (reference sequence). The CDR3 is CASIKENTEAFF.

The J gene is TRBJ2-5, the V gene TRBV5-1; the D call of TRBD1 rests on TCRdb alone, since no DNA is present to check it. The CDR3 totals 16 residues. The germline gives CDR1 SGHRS, CDR2 YFSETQ. CDR3 protein: CASSDPPGLRGETQYF.

The chain employs TRBV18 and TRBJ2-1; the TCRdb D gene call, TRBD2, has no DNA to confirm it. The germline V gene has CDR1 KGHSH and CDR2 LQKENI. The CDR3 totals 19 residues. The CDR3 sequence is CASSPLVAAGGSPYNEQFF. Using reference TRBV18 and TRBJ2-1 for the parts outside the CDR3, the full variable domain is NAGVMQNPRHLVRRRGQEARLRCSPMKGHSHVYWYRQLPEEGLKFMVYLQKENIIDESGMPKERFSAEFPKEGPSILRIQQVVRGDSAAYFCASSPLVAAGGSPYNEQFFGPGTRLTVL.

The chain has TRBV27 and TRBJ2-7; as DNA is missing, the TRBD2 call by TCRdb cannot be tested. This CDR3 is built from 13 residues. Germline V gene lookup returns CDR1 MNHEY and CDR2 SMNVEV (reference sequence). The CDR3 protein is CASSSGSHYEQYF.

This clonotype is identified as medium-sized (0.01 to 0.1%) from frequency. The chain employs TRBV5-1 and TRBJ1-1. Germline V CDR1 and CDR2: SGHRS, YFSETQ. CDR3 size: 13 residues. The CDR3 sequence is CASSTDLNTEAFF.

This chain joins TRBV6-4 and TRBJ2-2. CDR3 size: 13 residues. Per the germline V gene, CDR1 is MRHNA and CDR2 is SNTAGT. CDR3 sequence: CASSPTNTGELFF.

The chain uses TRBV7-2 and TRBJ1-1; lacking DNA, the TRBD1 call made by TCRdb goes unchecked. This CDR3 has 13 amino acids. Germline V gene data show CDR1 as SGHTA and CDR2 as FQGNSA. The CDR3: CASSWAGEAEAFF.

This rearrangement joins TRBV12-3 or TRBV12-4 to TRBJ2-7. There are 12 residues in the CDR3. The CDR3 spells CASSPTGFEQYF.

This chain links TRBV10-3 with TRBJ2-3; as DNA is missing, the TRBD2 call by TCRdb cannot be tested. Germline V lookup: CDR1 ENHRY, CDR2 SYGVKD. The CDR3 contains 16 residues. CDR3 in amino acids: CAIGVSSGRSTDTQYF.

CDR3 sequence reads: CASSIGSGGNNEQFF. The rearrangement uses TRBV19 and TRBJ2-1; TCRdb proposes TRBD2, but this gene call is untestable without DNA. CDR3 length: 15 residues. Germline V gives CDR1 LNHDA, CDR2 SQIVND (reference sequence).

This chain connects TRBV24-1 to TRBJ2-3. The CDR3 runs to 17 residues. CDR1 is KGHDR and CDR2 is SFDVKD in the germline V gene. The CDR3 loop reads CATSDFPSGKGTDTQYF.

The chain employs TRBV7-8 and TRBJ2-1; there is no DNA to check the TCRdb D call of TRBD2. The germline V gene encodes CDR1 SGHVS and CDR2 FQNEAQ. This CDR3 is built from 18 residues. The CDR3 protein is CASSLAVEGAGGLHEQFF.

The chain has TRBV24-1 and TRBJ2-7; absent DNA, TCRdb's TRBD2 call cannot be checked. CDR3 length equals 13 residues. CDR1 is KGHDR, CDR2 SFDVKD, per germline. CDR3 amino acids: CATSDLAGGEQYF.

The CDR3 region is CSARDIGGDNEQFF. The rearrangement joins TRBV20-1 to TRBJ2-1; TCRdb gives TRBD1 as the D gene, but with no DNA this cannot be confirmed. This CDR3 is built from 14 residues. Germline V gene data show CDR1 as DFQATT and CDR2 as SNEGSKA (reference sequence).

The chain joins TRBV7-9 to TRBJ1-2. Germline V gene data show CDR1 as SEHNR and CDR2 as FQNEAQ (reference sequence). The CDR3 is made up of 12 amino acids. This CDR3 reads CASSLIQTGYTF. The variable domain in full, completed from reference TRBV7-9 and TRBJ1-2, reads DTGVSQNPRHKITKRGQNVTFRCDPISEHNRLYWYRQTLGQGPEFLTYFQNEAQLEKSRLLSDRFSAERPKGSFSTLEIQRTEQGDSAMYLCASSLIQTGYTFGSGTRLTVV.

V and J are TRBV29-1 and TRBJ2-2; TCRdb indicates TRBD1, and absent DNA this call remains unverified. In germline, CDR1 is SQVTM, CDR2 ANQGSEA. This CDR3 is built from 13 residues. CDR3 protein: CSADRGNTGELFF.

V and J are TRBV7-9 and TRBJ1-2; without DNA, the TCRdb call of TRBD1 cannot be checked. The CDR3 contains 15 residues. Germline CDR1 reads SEHNR; CDR2 reads FQNEAQ (reference sequence). The CDR3 region is CASSSDRVSNYGYTF.

The V and J genes are TRBV4-3 and TRBJ2-5; the TCRdb D gene call, TRBD2, has no DNA to confirm it. Germline V gene lookup returns CDR1 LGHNA and CDR2 YSLEER. The CDR3 contains 15 residues. CDR3 amino acids: CASSQDPGLLETQYF.

The chain uses TRBV7-7 and TRBJ2-5; the TCRdb D gene call, TRBD1, has no DNA to confirm it. CDR3 length: 15 residues. Germline V CDR1 and CDR2: SSHAT, FNYEAQ (reference sequence). The CDR3 is CASSFRLGGKETQYF.

The chain joins TRBV4-2 to TRBJ2-1; checking the TCRdb D call of TRBD1 is not possible without DNA. The CDR3 totals 14 residues. From germline, CDR1 is LGHNA and CDR2 YNFKEQ. The CDR3 reads CASSREGPYNEQFF.

This chain links TRBV6-1 with TRBJ2-4; TCRdb indicates TRBD1, and absent DNA this call remains unverified. The CDR3 is 16 amino acids. Germline V gene data show CDR1 as MNHNS and CDR2 as SASEGT. Here the CDR3 reads CASSQQGRRLENIQYF.

The chain recombines TRBV29-1 with TRBJ1-2; TCRdb calls TRBD1, which cannot be checked without DNA. Germline CDR1 reads SQVTM; CDR2 reads ANQGSEA. This CDR3 spans 12 amino acids. CDR3 sequence reads: CSVDGPGGGYTF.

CDR3 amino acids: CASSQELSNTGELFF. The chain has TRBV11-2 and TRBJ2-2. The CDR3 has 15 residues. Germline lookup yields CDR1 SGHAT and CDR2 FQNNGV.

The chain couples TRBV29-1 to TRBJ2-7; as DNA is missing, the TRBD2 call by TCRdb cannot be tested. The CDR3 has 15 residues. Germline CDR1 reads SQVTM; CDR2 reads ANQGSEA. The CDR3 sequence: CSVEEGLAGDDEQYF.

The CDR3 here is CASNGDINEKLFF. V usage is TRBV10-2 and J usage is TRBJ1-4; no DNA is available, so the TRBD1 call from TCRdb remains unchecked. Germline CDR1 and CDR2: WSHSY and SAAADI. The CDR3 runs 13 residues.

The V call is TRBV12-3 or TRBV12-4, the J call TRBJ1-1; TCRdb designates TRBD1, a call that cannot be tested without DNA. The CDR3 consists of 14 residues. CDR3 in amino acids: CASSPSQGATEAFF.

The V call is TRBV11-1, the J call TRBJ2-1. This CDR3 region has 13 residues. CDR1 SGHAT and CDR2 FQDESV come from the germline V gene (reference sequence). CDR3 protein: CASSHTPNNEQFF.

The chain links TRBV4-1 to TRBJ2-1; there is no DNA to check the TCRdb D call of TRBD2. The CDR3 has 15 residues. Germline V lookup: CDR1 MGHRA, CDR2 YSYEKL. CDR3 amino acids: CASSHASGGPNEQFF.

The chain has TRBV9 and TRBJ2-7; TCRdb's assignment of TRBD1 cannot be checked, as there is no DNA. Germline CDR1 SGDLS, CDR2 YYNGEE. The CDR3 covers 14 residues. The CDR3 sequence: CASSEGTESYEQYF.